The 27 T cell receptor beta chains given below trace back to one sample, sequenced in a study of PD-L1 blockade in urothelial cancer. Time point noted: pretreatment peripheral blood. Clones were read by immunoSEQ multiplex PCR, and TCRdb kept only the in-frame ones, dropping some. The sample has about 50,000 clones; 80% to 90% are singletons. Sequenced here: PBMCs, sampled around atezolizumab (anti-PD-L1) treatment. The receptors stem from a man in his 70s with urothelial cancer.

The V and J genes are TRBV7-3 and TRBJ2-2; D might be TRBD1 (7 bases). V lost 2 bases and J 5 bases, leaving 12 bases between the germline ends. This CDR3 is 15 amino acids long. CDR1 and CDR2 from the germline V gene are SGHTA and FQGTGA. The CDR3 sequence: CASSLLGGQTGELFF. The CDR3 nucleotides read TGTGCCAGCAGCTTATTGGGGGGACAGACCGGGGAGCTGTTTTTT.

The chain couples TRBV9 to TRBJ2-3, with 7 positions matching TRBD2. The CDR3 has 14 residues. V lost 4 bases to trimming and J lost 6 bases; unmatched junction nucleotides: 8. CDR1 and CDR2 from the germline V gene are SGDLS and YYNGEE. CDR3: CASSLLAKTDTQYF. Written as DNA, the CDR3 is TGTGCCAGCAGCCTACTAGCGAAAACGGATACGCAGTATTTT.

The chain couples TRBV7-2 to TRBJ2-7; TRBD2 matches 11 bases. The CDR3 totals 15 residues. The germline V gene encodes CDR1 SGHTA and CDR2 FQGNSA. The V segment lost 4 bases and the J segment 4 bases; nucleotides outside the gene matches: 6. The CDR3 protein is CASSSRLAGIYEQYF. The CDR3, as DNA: TGTGCCAGCAGCTCACGACTAGCGGGAATTTACGAGCAGTACTTC. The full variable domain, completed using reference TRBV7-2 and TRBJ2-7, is GAGVSQSPSNKVTEKGKDVELRCDPISGHTALYWYRQSLGQGLEFLIYFQGNSAPDKSGLPSDRFSAERTGGSVSTLTIQRTQQEDSAVYLCASSSRLAGIYEQYFGPGTRLTVT.

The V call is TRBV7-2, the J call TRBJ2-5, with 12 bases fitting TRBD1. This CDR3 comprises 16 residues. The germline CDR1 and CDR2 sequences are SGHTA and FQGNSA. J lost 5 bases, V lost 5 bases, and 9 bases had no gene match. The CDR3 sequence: CASSPGDRGRGETQYF. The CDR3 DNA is TGTGCCAGCAGCCCCGGGGACAGGGGGCGTGGGGAGACCCAGTACTTC.

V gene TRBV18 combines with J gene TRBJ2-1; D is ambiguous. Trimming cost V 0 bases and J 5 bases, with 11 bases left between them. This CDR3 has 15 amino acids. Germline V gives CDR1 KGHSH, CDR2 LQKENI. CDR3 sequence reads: CASSPPGSSNNEQFF. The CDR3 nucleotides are TGTGCCAGCTCACCACCGGGTAGCAGCAACAATGAGCAGTTCTTC.

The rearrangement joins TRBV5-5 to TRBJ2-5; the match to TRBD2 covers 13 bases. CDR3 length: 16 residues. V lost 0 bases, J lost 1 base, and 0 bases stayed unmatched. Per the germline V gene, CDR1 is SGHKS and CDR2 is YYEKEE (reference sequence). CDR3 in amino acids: CASSLGTSGSQETQYF. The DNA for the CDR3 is TGTGCCAGCAGCTTGGGGACTAGCGGGAGCCAAGAGACCCAGTACTTC. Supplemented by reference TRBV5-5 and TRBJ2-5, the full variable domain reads DAGVTQSPTHLIKTRGQQVTLRCSPISGHKSVSWYQQVLGQGPQFIFQYYEKEERGRGNFPDRFSARQFPNYSSELNVNALLLGDSALYLCASSLGTSGSQETQYFGPGTRLLVL.

The CDR3 is CASSLGTGDTEAFF. The CDR3 DNA reads as TGTGCCAGCAGCTTGGGGACGGGGGACACTGAAGCTTTCTTT. The rearrangement uses TRBV5-4 and TRBJ1-1; the D gene is possibly TRBD1 (5 bases). The germline CDR1 and CDR2 sequences are SGHNT and YYREEE (reference sequence). This CDR3 has 14 residues. Trimming pared 0 bases from V and 3 bases from J, leaving 9 bases between.

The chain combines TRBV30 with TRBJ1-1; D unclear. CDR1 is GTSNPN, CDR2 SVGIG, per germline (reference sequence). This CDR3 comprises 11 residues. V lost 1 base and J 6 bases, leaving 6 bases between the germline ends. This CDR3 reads CAWSGRAEAFF. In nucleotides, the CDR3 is TGTGCCTGGAGTGGACGGGCTGAAGCTTTCTTT. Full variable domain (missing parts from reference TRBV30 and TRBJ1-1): SQTIHQWPATLVQPVGSPLSLECTVEGTSNPNLYWYRQAAGRGLQLLFYSVGIGQISSEVPQNLSASRPQDRQFILSSKKLLLSDSGFYLCAWSGRAEAFFGQGTRLTVV.

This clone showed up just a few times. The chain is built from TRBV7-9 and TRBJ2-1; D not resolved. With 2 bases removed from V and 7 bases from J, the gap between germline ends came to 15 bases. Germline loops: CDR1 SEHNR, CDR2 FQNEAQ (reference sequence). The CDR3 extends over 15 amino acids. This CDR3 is CASSLKVVEENEQFF. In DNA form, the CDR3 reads TGTGCCAGCAGCTTAAAGGTAGTAGAGGAAAATGAGCAGTTCTTC.

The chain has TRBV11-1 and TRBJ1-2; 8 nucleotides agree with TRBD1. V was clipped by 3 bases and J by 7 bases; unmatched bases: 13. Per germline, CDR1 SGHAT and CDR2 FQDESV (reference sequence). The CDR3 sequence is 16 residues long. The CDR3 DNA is TGTGCCAGCAGCTTGGTACCGGGACAGGAAATCCCTGGCTACACCTTC. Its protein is CASSLVPGQEIPGYTF.

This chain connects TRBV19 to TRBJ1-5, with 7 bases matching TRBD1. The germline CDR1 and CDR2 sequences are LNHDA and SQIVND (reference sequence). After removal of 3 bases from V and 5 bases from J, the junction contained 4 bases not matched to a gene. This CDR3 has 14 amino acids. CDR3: CASSMGQLDQPQHF. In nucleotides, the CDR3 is TGTGCCAGTAGTATGGGACAGTTGGATCAGCCCCAGCATTTT.

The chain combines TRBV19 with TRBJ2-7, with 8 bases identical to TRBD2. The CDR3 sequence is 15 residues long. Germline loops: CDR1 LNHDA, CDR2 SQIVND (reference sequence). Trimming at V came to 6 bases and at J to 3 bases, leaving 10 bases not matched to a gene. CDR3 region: CASSAGGLKDYEQYF. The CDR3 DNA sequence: TGTGCCAGTAGCGCGGGGGGCCTTAAGGACTACGAGCAGTACTTC. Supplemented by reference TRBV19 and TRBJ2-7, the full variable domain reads DGGITQSPKYLFRKEGQNVTLSCEQNLNHDAMYWYRQDPGQGLRLIYYSQIVNDFQKGDIAEGYSVSREKKESFPLTVTSAQKNPTAFYLCASSAGGLKDYEQYFGPGTRLTVT.

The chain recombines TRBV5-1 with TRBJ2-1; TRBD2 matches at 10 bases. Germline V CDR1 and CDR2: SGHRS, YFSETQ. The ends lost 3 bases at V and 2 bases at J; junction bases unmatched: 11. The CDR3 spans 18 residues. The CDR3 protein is CASSWTQSGGAPYNEQFF. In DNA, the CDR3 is TGCGCCAGCAGCTGGACCCAGAGCGGGGGGGCCCCCTACAATGAGCAGTTCTTC. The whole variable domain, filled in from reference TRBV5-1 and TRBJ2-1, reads KAGVTQTPRYLIKTRGQQVTLSCSPISGHRSVSWYQQTPGQGLQFLFEYFSETQRNKGNFPGRFSGRQFSNSRSEMNVSTLELGDSALYLCASSWTQSGGAPYNEQFFGPGTRLTVL.

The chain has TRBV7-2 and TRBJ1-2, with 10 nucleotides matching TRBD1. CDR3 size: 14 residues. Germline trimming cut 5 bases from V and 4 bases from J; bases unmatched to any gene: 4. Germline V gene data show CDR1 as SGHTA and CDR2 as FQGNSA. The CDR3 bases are TGTGCCAGCAGCCCTCGACAGGGGGCCTATGGCTACACCTTC. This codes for CASSPRQGAYGYTF. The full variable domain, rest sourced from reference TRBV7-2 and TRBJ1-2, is GAGVSQSPSNKVTEKGKDVELRCDPISGHTALYWYRQSLGQGLEFLIYFQGNSAPDKSGLPSDRFSAERTGGSVSTLTIQRTQQEDSAVYLCASSPRQGAYGYTFGSGTRLTVV.

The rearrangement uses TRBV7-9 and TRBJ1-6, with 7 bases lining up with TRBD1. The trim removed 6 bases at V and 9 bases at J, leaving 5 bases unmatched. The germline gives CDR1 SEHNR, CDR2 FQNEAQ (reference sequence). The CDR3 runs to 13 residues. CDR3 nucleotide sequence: TGTGCCAGCAGTGAAGGGGGCGGTTCACCCCTCCACTTT. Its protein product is CASSEGGGSPLHF.

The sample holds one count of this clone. CDR3 coding DNA: TGTGCCACCAGCAGTGAGCGAGACAGGCCAGTCAATGAGCAGTTCTTC. Translating it yields CATSSERDRPVNEQFF. This chain joins TRBV15 and TRBJ2-1; TRBD1 might be the D (6 bases). Germline lookup yields CDR1 LNHNV and CDR2 YYDKDF (reference sequence). With 3 bases removed from V and 6 bases from J, the gap between germline ends came to 18 bases. The CDR3 sequence is 16 residues long.

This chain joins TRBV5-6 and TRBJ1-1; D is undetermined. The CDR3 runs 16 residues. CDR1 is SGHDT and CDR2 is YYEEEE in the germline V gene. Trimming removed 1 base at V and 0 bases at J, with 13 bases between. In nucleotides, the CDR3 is TGTGCCAGCAGCTTGCGGCAGGTGAAAATGAACACTGAAGCTTTCTTT. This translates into CASSLRQVKMNTEAFF.

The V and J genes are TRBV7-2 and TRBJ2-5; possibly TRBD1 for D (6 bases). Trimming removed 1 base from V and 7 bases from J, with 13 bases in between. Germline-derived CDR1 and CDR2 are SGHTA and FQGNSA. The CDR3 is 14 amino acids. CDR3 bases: TGTGCCAGCAGCTTAGGAACAGGGAGAGGGACCCAGTACTTC. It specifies CASSLGTGRGTQYF.

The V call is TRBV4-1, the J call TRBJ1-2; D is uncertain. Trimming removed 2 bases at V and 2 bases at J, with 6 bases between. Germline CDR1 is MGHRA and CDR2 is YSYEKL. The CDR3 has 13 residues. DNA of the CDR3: TGCGCCAGCAGCCAAACCGGGAACTATGGCTACACCTTC. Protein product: CASSQTGNYGYTF.

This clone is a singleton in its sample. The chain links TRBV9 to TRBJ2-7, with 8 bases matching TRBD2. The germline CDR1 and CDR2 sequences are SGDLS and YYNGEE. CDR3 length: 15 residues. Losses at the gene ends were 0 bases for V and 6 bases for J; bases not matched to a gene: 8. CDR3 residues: CASSVGQRESGEQYF. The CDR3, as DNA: TGTGCCAGCAGCGTAGGCCAGCGGGAGTCAGGCGAGCAGTACTTC.

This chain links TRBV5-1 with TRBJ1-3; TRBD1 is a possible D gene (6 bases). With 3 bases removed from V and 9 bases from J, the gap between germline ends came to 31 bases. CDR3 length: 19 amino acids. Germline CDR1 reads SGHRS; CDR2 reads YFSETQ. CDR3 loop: CASSSLPVTGRGVDSTIYF. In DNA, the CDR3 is TGCGCCAGCAGCTCCCTGCCAGTGACAGGCCGGGGTGTTGACAGCACCATATATTTT.

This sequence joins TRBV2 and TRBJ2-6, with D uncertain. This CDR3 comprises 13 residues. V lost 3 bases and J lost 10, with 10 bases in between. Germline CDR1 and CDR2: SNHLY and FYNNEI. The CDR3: CASSDYATNVLTF. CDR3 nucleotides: TGTGCCAGCAGTGATTACGCCACTAACGTCCTGACTTTC.

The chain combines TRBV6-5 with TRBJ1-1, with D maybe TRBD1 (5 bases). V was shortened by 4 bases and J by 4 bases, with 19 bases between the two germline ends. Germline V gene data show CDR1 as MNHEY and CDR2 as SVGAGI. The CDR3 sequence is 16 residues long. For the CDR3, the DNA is TGTGCCAGCAGTTTGGGGCACCCGACGTTGGGCACTGAAGCTTTCTTT. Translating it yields CASSLGHPTLGTEAFF.

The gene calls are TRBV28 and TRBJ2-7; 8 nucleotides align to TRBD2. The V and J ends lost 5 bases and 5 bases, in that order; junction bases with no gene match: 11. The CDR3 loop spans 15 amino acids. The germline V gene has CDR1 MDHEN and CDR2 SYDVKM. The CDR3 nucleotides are TGTGCCAGCAGTGCCCCCTCGGGACTAGTCGACGAGCAGTACTTC. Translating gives CASSAPSGLVDEQYF.

CDR3: CASSFSGNSYEQYF. The CDR3 nucleotides are TGTGCCAGCAGTTTCTCGGGTAACTCCTACGAGCAGTACTTC. The chain links TRBV27 to TRBJ2-7; D unresolved. Germline V gene data show CDR1 as MNHEY and CDR2 as SMNVEV (reference sequence). This CDR3 is built from 14 residues. V lost 3 bases to trimming and J lost 0 bases, with 9 bases between them.

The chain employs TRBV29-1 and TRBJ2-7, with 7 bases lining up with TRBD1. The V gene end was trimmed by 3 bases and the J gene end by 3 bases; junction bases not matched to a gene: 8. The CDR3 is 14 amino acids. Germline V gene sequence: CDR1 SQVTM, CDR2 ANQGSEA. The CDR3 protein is CSVEILSGGYEQYF. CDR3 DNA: TGCAGCGTTGAGATCTTGTCAGGGGGCTACGAGCAGTACTTC.

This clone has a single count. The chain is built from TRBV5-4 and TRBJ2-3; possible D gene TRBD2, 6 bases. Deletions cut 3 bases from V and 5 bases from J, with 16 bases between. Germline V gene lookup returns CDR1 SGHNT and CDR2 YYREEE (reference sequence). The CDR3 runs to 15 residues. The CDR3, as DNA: TGTGCCAGCAGCTCCGGGACTGCCCCCCGAGATACGCAGTATTTT. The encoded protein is CASSSGTAPRDTQYF.